This T cell receptor beta chain emerged from a study of CD8 T cells in Susac syndrome. Blood CD8+ and CD4+ T cells underwent high-throughput TCR beta sequencing. V shed 5 bases and J 4 bases; nucleotides not matched to a gene: 7. The CDR3 loop spans 15 amino acids. CDR1 and CDR2 (germline): SGHTA, FQGNSA. With random hexamers, about 0.5 to 1 ug RNA was reverse transcribed. TCRdb analysed the immunoSEQ multiplex PCR reads with MiXCR anew, one entry per CDR3 protein. The sample lists approximately 110,000 distinct CDR3 sequences; 90% to 95% were seen once. What was sequenced was CD4+ T cells from PBMCs. V is TRBV7-2 and J is TRBJ2-7; 11 nucleotides match TRBD1. The clonotype comes from a human donor in good health. The CDR3 DNA reads TGTGCCAGCAGCCTCCAGGGGACAGGGGGTTACGAGCAGTACTTC. Translated: CASSLQGTGGYEQYF.